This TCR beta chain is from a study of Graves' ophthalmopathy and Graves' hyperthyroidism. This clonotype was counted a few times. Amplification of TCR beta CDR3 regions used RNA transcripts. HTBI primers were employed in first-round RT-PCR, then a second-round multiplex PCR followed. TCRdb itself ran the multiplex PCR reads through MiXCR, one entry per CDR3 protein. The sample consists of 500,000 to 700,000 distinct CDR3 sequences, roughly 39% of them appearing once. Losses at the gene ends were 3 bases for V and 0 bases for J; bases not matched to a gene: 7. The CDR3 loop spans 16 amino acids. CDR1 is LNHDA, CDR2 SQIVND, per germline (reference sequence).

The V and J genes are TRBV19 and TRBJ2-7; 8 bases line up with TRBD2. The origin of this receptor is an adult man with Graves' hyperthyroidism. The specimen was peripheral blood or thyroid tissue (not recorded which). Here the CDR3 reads CASSMGVAGISYEQYF. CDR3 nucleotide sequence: TGTGCCAGTAGTATGGGGGTAGCGGGAATCTCCTACGAGCAGTACTTC.